The clone carrying this T cell receptor (beta chain) was detected once. Antigen specificity is unknown. The sample belongs to a study of cytomegalovirus exposure and HLA in healthy donors. Vbeta (60) and Jbeta (13) primers were used in the PCR. Sequencing was performed with immunoSEQ multiplex PCR; in TCRdb, only in-frame clones are kept and a portion is missing. Of under 130,000 clones listed, over 70% are singletons. Study results and caveats: Despite most TCR sequences being rare, some public TCRs occurred in many donors. TCR beta sequences reportedly predicted the HLA-A and HLA-B alleles of most subjects accurately. A highly shared variant cluster was judged a likely technical artifact.

The clonotype originates from a man in his fifties or sixties in good health and CMV-seropositive. The sequenced sample consisted of PBMCs.

For the CDR3, the DNA is TGTGCCAGCAGCAAAACGGGGGACAGGGTGAAGACCCAGTACTTC. It encodes CASSKTGDRVKTQYF. The V gene is TRBV21-1, the J gene TRBJ2-5; the table assigns TRBD1, which was not confirmed against the DNA. TRBV21-1 is a known pseudogene. The length of the CDR3 is 15 residues.